This T cell receptor (beta chain) was retrieved from a study of response to subunit inactivated influenza vaccine (dated 2018 in TCRdb). A note on the overall study: Deep quantitative profiling of the T cell receptor repertoire was used in the study to follow responses to a trivalent subunit inactivated influenza vaccine. What the authors observed across the whole study: The authors suggested that each seasonal influenza vaccination may recruit only a limited number of new T cells.

CDR1 and CDR2 are read off the germline V gene (reference sequence) as DFQATT and SNEGSKA. Here V drops 4 bases and J drops 3 bases, and the junction holds 7 bases not matched to any gene. The cysteine opens and the phenylalanine closes a CDR3 of 16 amino acids. Kept here is only the CDR3 DNA, which spans 48 bases and is read in frame from base 1. This clonotype was picked up a small number of times. Its cognate antigen has yet to be identified. Qualities for individual bases were not recorded, and no much larger clone is one base off. The library was generated by RT-PCR. This sample was sequenced with an Illumina HiSeq 2500. The public sequencing data were trimmed at Q25 with fastp and processed into clonotypes with MiXCR by TCRdb, which kept only in-frame beta chains. Each CDR3 protein appears once, grouped with its most common genes and DNA. In this sample the table shows about 700,000 distinct CDR3 sequences, about 15% of which occur a single time. The leading ten clones occupy about 7.6% of the sample.

The chain uses TRBV20-1 and TRBJ2-7, with 15 bases matching TRBD2. Sequenced here: PBMCs from blood, sampled roughly 2 weeks before vaccination. The clonotype was recovered from a man aged 45 to 65 who received an inactivated influenza vaccine. Donor details come from another sample of the same person, matched by shared clones. The CDR3 loop reads CSATGTSGRSGYEQYF. In nucleotide form, the sequence is TGCAGTGCTACCGGGACTAGCGGGAGGTCAGGCTACGAGCAGTACTTC.